This T cell receptor beta chain was recorded in a study of shared clonotypes between healthy human individuals. Study-wide results and caveats: Of the naive CD4 clonotypes, roughly 5.2% were shared across several donors.

V shed 1 base and J shed 8 bases, with 11 bases lying between them. Germline CDR1 and CDR2: SGHVS and FNYEAQ. The CDR3 covers 13 residues. Per the original data handling: Owing to the provision of junction-only sequences devoid of quality scores by immunoSEQ, filtering differed. Using immunoSEQ multiplex PCR, the repertoire was profiled, and TCRdb retains in-frame clones only, with some absent. For V, J and clone size, that table is used; D and trimming come from the DNA. Altogether over a million clones are present, roughly 97% being singletons, with the ten largest covering about 1%. Regarding this clone: Its matching antigen is unknown.

In the CD4+ fraction, cells were divided into CD45RA+ naive and CD45RA-negative memory subsets. The chain joins TRBV7-6 to TRBJ1-2, with TRBD1 as a possible D gene (5 bases). The specimen was naive CD4+ T cells sorted from blood. Subset reported: CD45RA+ positively selected. The receptor's source is a man aged 25 to 40 in good health. In DNA form, the CDR3 reads TGTGCCAGCAGCTTAGATCTGGGGCGCGGCTACACCTTC. It encodes CASSLDLGRGYTF.